The 21 T cell receptor beta chains below were found in one sample sequenced in a study of cytomegalovirus exposure and HLA in healthy donors. Primers included in the PCR were 60 Vbeta and 13 Jbeta primers. Profiled with immunoSEQ multiplex PCR; TCRdb holds only in-frame clones, not every one. The profile covers some 250,000 clones, with more than 75% appearing a single time and 5% to 6.5% taken by the ten largest. Material for sequencing was PBMCs. The source of these receptors is a woman aged 40 to 49 in good health and CMV-seropositive.

The sample holds a few counts of this clone. This chain connects TRBV19 to TRBJ1-2, with D perhaps matching TRBD1 (6 bases). Looked up from germline, CDR1 is LNHDA and CDR2 is SQIVND (reference sequence). This CDR3 contains 14 residues. The ends were cut back, 6 bases at V and 8 bases at J, with 19 bases in the middle. The CDR3 DNA sequence: TGTGCCAGTAGGGACCCCGCGGCAGGGGAGGGCTACACCTTC. Translation gives CASRDPAAGEGYTF. Looking up the rest from reference TRBV19 and TRBJ1-2 gives the full variable domain: DGGITQSPKYLFRKEGQNVTLSCEQNLNHDAMYWYRQDPGQGLRLIYYSQIVNDFQKGDIAEGYSVSREKKESFPLTVTSAQKNPTAFYLCASRDPAAGEGYTFGSGTRLTVV.

This clone was seen only once. The V call is TRBV7-2, the J call TRBJ2-3, with 7 bases aligning to TRBD1. The germline gives CDR1 SGHTA, CDR2 FQGNSA. The trim removed 5 bases at V and 5 bases at J, leaving 13 bases unmatched. This CDR3 region has 16 residues. The CDR3 reads CASSLRDRVQQDTQYF. The CDR3 bases are TGTGCCAGCAGCCTGCGAGACAGGGTTCAACAAGATACGCAGTATTTT.

The V gene is TRBV19, the J gene TRBJ1-2; D unclear. Trimming shortened V by 2 bases and J by 2 bases, and 6 bases separated the two germline ends. Germline CDR1 and CDR2: LNHDA and SQIVND (reference sequence). The CDR3 is 13 residues long. This CDR3 is CASSIWENYGYTF. The CDR3 nucleotides read TGTGCCAGTAGTATATGGGAGAACTATGGCTACACCTTC.

This clone was counted a few times. The J gene is TRBJ1-5, the V gene TRBV6-5, with TRBD1 as a possible D gene (6 bases). This CDR3 has 15 residues. CDR1 MNHEY and CDR2 SVGAGI come from the germline V gene. V lost 0 bases to trimming and J lost 3 bases, with 9 bases between them. CDR3: CASSYSGDNNQPQHF. CDR3 in DNA: TGTGCCAGCAGTTACTCAGGGGACAACAATCAGCCCCAGCATTTT.

This clone was seen once. The chain combines TRBV4-2 with TRBJ2-1; weak D call: TRBD1 (5 bases). Trimming cost V 0 bases and J 10 bases, with 22 bases left between them. Germline values: CDR1 LGHNA, CDR2 YNFKEQ. There are 17 residues in the CDR3. Here the CDR3 reads CASSQDILDTRAGEQFF. In DNA form, the CDR3 reads TGTGCCAGCAGCCAAGATATTCTGGACACGAGAGCAGGCGAGCAGTTCTTC.

J is TRBJ1-1 and V is TRBV11-2; D may be TRBD1 (5 bases). This CDR3 contains 14 residues. Trimming removed 8 bases from V and 2 bases from J, with 15 bases in between. The germline V gene encodes CDR1 SGHAT and CDR2 FQNNGV. The CDR3 loop reads CASGNIQVNTEAFF. The CDR3, as DNA: TGTGCCAGCGGAAATATACAGGTCAACACTGAAGCTTTCTTT.

This clone was seen only once. This rearrangement joins TRBV5-1 to TRBJ2-5; 8 positions match TRBD1. CDR3 length: 15 amino acids. In germline, CDR1 is SGHRS, CDR2 YFSETQ. V was pared by 2 bases and J by 2 bases, with 5 bases of the junction left unmatched. CDR3 amino acids: CASSLPGGLQETQYF. The CDR3 DNA reads TGCGCCAGCAGCTTACCAGGGGGCCTTCAAGAGACCCAGTACTTC.

This chain joins TRBV4-3 and TRBJ1-2; 9 bases line up with TRBD1. This CDR3 is 16 amino acids long. The germline gives CDR1 LGHNA, CDR2 YSLEER. V lost 0 bases, J lost 5 bases, and 7 bases stayed unmatched. The DNA of the CDR3 is TGCGCCAGCAGCCAAGATAAGGGGACAGGGATTTATGGCTACACCTTC. Protein sequence: CASSQDKGTGIYGYTF.

The chain links TRBV19 to TRBJ1-6, with 11 positions matching TRBD1. Germline V CDR1 and CDR2: LNHDA, SQIVND (reference sequence). This CDR3 comprises 15 residues. The V gene end was trimmed by 3 bases and the J gene end by 11 bases; junction bases not matched to a gene: 6. CDR3 in DNA: TGTGCCAGTAGTATTAGTGGACAGGGGGCTGCACCCCTCCACTTT. It yields the protein CASSISGQGAAPLHF. The variable domain in full, with the rest retrieved from reference TRBV19 and TRBJ1-6, is DGGITQSPKYLFRKEGQNVTLSCEQNLNHDAMYWYRQDPGQGLRLIYYSQIVNDFQKGDIAEGYSVSREKKESFPLTVTSAQKNPTAFYLCASSISGQGAAPLHFGNGTRLTVT.

The genes are TRBV18 and TRBJ1-1; possible D gene TRBD1, 6 bases. V lost 6 bases and J 2 bases, leaving 16 bases between the germline ends. The germline V gene has CDR1 KGHSH and CDR2 LQKENI. CDR3 length equals 15 residues. In nucleotides, the CDR3 is TGTGCCAGCTCGCCCCTGGACAGCTATAACACTGAAGCTTTCTTT. This translates into CASSPLDSYNTEAFF.

The chain is built from TRBV6-1 and TRBJ2-6; TRBD1 is a possible D gene (5 bases). Trimming took 3 bases from V and 0 from J, leaving 9 bases between them. This CDR3 spans 16 amino acids. The V gene's germline CDR1 is MNHNS and CDR2 SASEGT. Here the CDR3 reads CASSDYRSSGANVLTF. The CDR3 DNA sequence: TGTGCCAGCAGTGATTACAGGAGCTCTGGGGCCAACGTCCTGACTTTC.

In DNA, the CDR3 is TGTGCCAGCAGCATCTTTCCAGGGTTCCTAGAGGCTGAAGCTTTCTTT. Translating it yields CASSIFPGFLEAEAFF. The chain employs TRBV7-6 and TRBJ1-1, with D perhaps TRBD1 (5 bases). The CDR3 extends over 16 amino acids. Germline values: CDR1 SGHVS, CDR2 FNYEAQ. V gave up 5 bases and J gave up 6 bases, with 22 bases separating them.

The rearrangement joins TRBV19 to TRBJ2-7; TRBD2 matches 10 bases. Per the germline V gene, CDR1 is LNHDA and CDR2 is SQIVND (reference sequence). The CDR3 has 15 amino acids. J gave up 3 bases and V 1 base, and 3 bases lay outside the gene matches. CDR3 nucleotides: TGTGCCAGTAGTATAGGTCCTAGCGGGAGCTACGAGCAGTACTTC. It yields the protein CASSIGPSGSYEQYF. Full variable domain (remainder filled in from reference TRBV19 and TRBJ2-7): DGGITQSPKYLFRKEGQNVTLSCEQNLNHDAMYWYRQDPGQGLRLIYYSQIVNDFQKGDIAEGYSVSREKKESFPLTVTSAQKNPTAFYLCASSIGPSGSYEQYFGPGTRLTVT.

The chain is built from TRBV9 and TRBJ1-2; 7 bases agree with TRBD1. CDR1 is SGDLS, CDR2 YYNGEE, per germline. This CDR3 spans 15 amino acids. V was pared by 3 bases and J by 6 bases, with 11 bases of the junction left unmatched. The CDR3 DNA follows: TGTGCCAGCAGCGGAGAGAGGACAGGAATGAATGGCTACACCTTC. It yields the protein CASSGERTGMNGYTF.

The chain combines TRBV6-5 with TRBJ2-5, with D perhaps TRBD1 (6 bases). V lost 5 bases to trimming and J lost 1 base, with 11 bases between them. The CDR3 totals 14 residues. Germline V CDR1 and CDR2: MNHEY, SVGAGI. For the CDR3, the DNA is TGTGCCAGCAGTCCTCGGGACATCCAAGAGACCCAGTACTTC. Residues: CASSPRDIQETQYF.

This clone has more than one count but fewer than ten. This chain joins TRBV6-8 and TRBJ2-7; tentatively, D is TRBD2 (6 bases). The CDR3 is made up of 16 amino acids. Germline V gene sequence: CDR1 MNHGY, CDR2 SAAAGT. V lost 7 bases to trimming and J lost 0 bases, with 19 bases between them. Here the CDR3 DNA reads TGTGCCAGCACCAGGCTCCTAGCGCTTAGCTCCTACGAGCAGTACTTC. Protein: CASTRLLALSSYEQYF.

The V call is TRBV4-2, the J call TRBJ1-2; D gene uncertain. CDR1 and CDR2 (germline): LGHNA, YNFKEQ. This CDR3 is 15 amino acids long. The V gene lost 0 bases and the J gene lost 4 bases, with 12 bases spanning the gap. The CDR3, as DNA: TGTGCCAGCAGCCAAGATTGGGAGGAAATCTATGGCTACACCTTC. This gives the protein CASSQDWEEIYGYTF.

V gene TRBV6-5 combines with J gene TRBJ2-7, with TRBD2 matching 7 bases. This CDR3 region has 15 residues. V shed 5 bases and J 3 bases; nucleotides not matched to a gene: 10. CDR1 is MNHEY, CDR2 SVGAGI, per germline. The CDR3 is CASSPPLGGNYEQYF. The CDR3 DNA sequence: TGTGCCAGCAGTCCTCCCCTGGGGGGGAACTACGAGCAGTACTTC.

V usage is TRBV19 and J usage is TRBJ1-5; no clear D. Trimming took 2 bases from V and 2 from J, leaving 10 bases between them. The CDR3 is made up of 15 amino acids. The germline CDR1 and CDR2 sequences are LNHDA and SQIVND (reference sequence). In nucleotides, the CDR3 is TGTGCCAGTAGTATACAGGATTACGGCAATCAGCCCCAGCATTTT. Its protein product is CASSIQDYGNQPQHF.

The V call is TRBV30, the J call TRBJ1-5; D uncertain. From germline, CDR1 is GTSNPN and CDR2 SVGIG (reference sequence). CDR3 size: 14 residues. The ends were cut back, 4 bases at V and 3 bases at J, with 13 bases in the middle. As DNA, the CDR3 is TGTGCCTGGAATCCCCTGGCCTTCAATCAGCCCCAGCATTTT. This translates into CAWNPLAFNQPQHF.

The rearrangement joins TRBV9 to TRBJ2-2; the D gene is possibly TRBD1 (5 bases). The V end was cut by 4 bases, the J end by 7 bases, with 17 bases between. The CDR3 sequence is 15 residues long. CDR1 is SGDLS and CDR2 is YYNGEE in the germline V gene. The CDR3 DNA is TGTGCCAGCAGCCCACAGGTTAGGAGTGGCGGGGAGCTGTTTTTT. Translated, it gives CASSPQVRSGGELFF.